The 21 T cell receptor beta chains in this list originate from one sample, sequenced in a study of shared clonotypes between healthy human individuals. Only in-frame clones appear in the TCRdb table, and some are missing; sequencing was by immunoSEQ multiplex PCR. This sample has around 2.5 million clones, with approximately 93% found just once. The sequencing input was naive CD4+ T cells from PBMCs. Subset of the sample: CD45RA+ positively selected. These receptors were collected from a man younger than 35 in good health. Some clones in this sample may be carry-over from other donors' samples.

The V and J genes are TRBV5-6 and TRBJ1-5; D gene unclear. Trimming took 4 bases from V and 3 from J, leaving 14 bases between them. The CDR3 loop spans 15 amino acids. Germline loops: CDR1 SGHDT, CDR2 YYEEEE. The CDR3 spells CASSRGWGNNQPQHF. CDR3 in DNA: TGTGCCAGCAGCCGGGGATGGGGAAACAATCAGCCCCAGCATTTT. The variable domain in full, with the rest retrieved from reference TRBV5-6 and TRBJ1-5, is DAGVTQSPTHLIKTRGQQVTLRCSPKSGHDTVSWYQQALGQGPQFIFQYYEEEERQRGNFPDRFSGHQFPNYSSELNVNALLLGDSALYLCASSRGWGNNQPQHFGDGTRLSIL.

The chain's CDR3 is CASSAPTSGGARGEQYF. In nucleotides, the CDR3 is TGTGCCAGCAGCGCCCCGACTAGCGGGGGGGCCCGGGGCGAGCAGTACTTC. This chain uses TRBV9 with TRBJ2-7; 14 bases agree with TRBD2. Germline CDR1 is SGDLS and CDR2 is YYNGEE. V was pared by 3 bases and J by 6 bases, with 11 bases of the junction left unmatched. The CDR3 runs to 17 residues.

The gene calls are TRBV4-1 and TRBJ1-1; D uncertain. CDR1 is MGHRA and CDR2 is YSYEKL in the germline V gene. V dropped 1 base and J dropped 4 bases, with 13 bases sitting between them. The CDR3 consists of 15 residues. Written as DNA, the CDR3 is TGCGCCAGCAGCCAAGCCCTCAGTGTGAGCACTGAAGCTTTCTTT. This sequence encodes CASSQALSVSTEAFF.

This chain links TRBV28 with TRBJ1-1, with D perhaps TRBD1 (5 bases). The V and J ends lost 7 bases and 3 bases respectively, with 15 bases between them. Germline values: CDR1 MDHEN, CDR2 SYDVKM. The CDR3 has 14 residues. CDR3 coding DNA: TGTGCCAGCAAGGGACCCATAGTCCACACTGAAGCTTTCTTT. Protein: CASKGPIVHTEAFF.

J is TRBJ1-2 and V is TRBV5-1; 10 bases line up with TRBD1. J was trimmed by 8 bases and V by 6 bases; bases with no gene match: 7. Germline V gene lookup returns CDR1 SGHRS and CDR2 YFSETQ. This CDR3 region has 13 residues. The CDR3 loop reads CASKETGGSGYTF. In nucleotides, the CDR3 is TGCGCCAGCAAAGAGACAGGGGGCAGCGGCTACACCTTC.

This chain uses TRBV6-5 with TRBJ2-4; 7 bases are a match to TRBD2. With 6 bases clipped from V and 7 bases from J, the junction kept 6 bases outside the gene matches. CDR3 length: 13 residues. Germline V gives CDR1 MNHEY, CDR2 SVGAGI. Here the CDR3 reads CASSPGGVNIQYF. The CDR3 nucleotides are TGTGCCAGCAGCCCGGGGGGTGTGAACATTCAGTACTTC.

This chain uses TRBV9 with TRBJ2-1, with 9 bases lining up with TRBD2. CDR1 is SGDLS, CDR2 YYNGEE, per germline. CDR3 length equals 16 residues. Losses at the gene ends were 0 bases for V and 4 bases for J; bases not matched to a gene: 5. DNA of the CDR3: TGTGCCAGCAGCGTAGTTTCTAGCGGGACATACAATGAGCAGTTCTTC. It translates to CASSVVSSGTYNEQFF.

The V and J genes are TRBV5-1 and TRBJ2-1; TRBD2 matches at 7 bases. The CDR3 contains 18 residues. V dropped 4 bases and J dropped 5; count of bases not matched to a gene: 18. Looked up from germline, CDR1 is SGHRS and CDR2 is YFSETQ. CDR3 region: CASSQIPGGPQAHNEQFF. The CDR3 DNA sequence: TGCGCCAGCAGCCAAATCCCGGGGGGTCCCCAAGCCCACAATGAGCAGTTCTTC.

The chain is built from TRBV27 and TRBJ1-1; 9 bases match TRBD1. The CDR3 is 14 residues long. Unmatched junction bases numbered 4, after V lost 5 bases and J lost 3 bases. Germline CDR1 and CDR2: MNHEY and SMNVEV (reference sequence). The CDR3 protein is CASSRWTGDTEAFF. For the CDR3, the DNA is TGTGCCAGCAGTCGATGGACAGGGGACACTGAAGCTTTCTTT.

This chain connects TRBV18 to TRBJ1-5; 10 bases align to TRBD1. The germline V gene encodes CDR1 KGHSH and CDR2 LQKENI. Germline trimming cut 5 bases from V and 6 bases from J; bases unmatched to any gene: 7. The CDR3 has 15 amino acids. CDR3 sequence (DNA): TGTGCCAGCTCAACCGGGACAGGGGAGGCTCAGCCCCAGCATTTT. It codes for CASSTGTGEAQPQHF.

The sample holds one count of this clone. Here the CDR3 DNA reads TGTGCCAGCAGTCGGGGGGTGGGACCCCAGCATTTT. It translates to CASSRGVGPQHF. The V call is TRBV28, the J call TRBJ1-5, with a possible D match to TRBD1 (5 bases). V lost 5 bases and J 10 bases, leaving 12 bases between the germline ends. The CDR3 is made up of 12 amino acids. Germline V gives CDR1 MDHEN, CDR2 SYDVKM.

The chain recombines TRBV6-1 with TRBJ2-5, with D maybe TRBD1 (6 bases). CDR3 length equals 14 residues. Trimming cost V 4 bases and J 5 bases, with 14 bases left between them. The germline CDR1 and CDR2 sequences are MNHNS and SASEGT. CDR3 in DNA: TGTGCCAGCAGTGGCCGAGGACAGTGGGAGACCCAGTACTTC. Its protein product is CASSGRGQWETQYF.

The V call is TRBV5-6, the J call TRBJ2-7; TRBD1 is a possible D gene (5 bases). Germline CDR1 and CDR2: SGHDT and YYEEEE. CDR3 length: 15 amino acids. Trimming took 1 base from V and 4 from J, leaving 15 bases between them. CDR3 amino acids: CASSLYQGVGYEQYF. The CDR3 DNA reads as TGTGCCAGCAGCTTGTATCAGGGTGTAGGGTACGAGCAGTACTTC. Drawing the rest from reference TRBV5-6 and TRBJ2-7, the complete variable domain is DAGVTQSPTHLIKTRGQQVTLRCSPKSGHDTVSWYQQALGQGPQFIFQYYEEEERQRGNFPDRFSGHQFPNYSSELNVNALLLGDSALYLCASSLYQGVGYEQYFGPGTRLTVT.

J is TRBJ2-7 and V is TRBV7-2; D is unclear. The length of the CDR3 is 13 residues. Germline V gives CDR1 SGHTA, CDR2 FQGNSA. With 6 bases removed from V and 2 bases from J, the gap between germline ends came to 11 bases. The CDR3 loop reads CASSFRTTYEQYF. CDR3 coding DNA: TGTGCCAGCAGTTTTCGGACCACCTACGAGCAGTACTTC.

In this sample, this clone turned up once. The chain uses TRBV27 and TRBJ2-1; 13 bases match TRBD2. The CDR3 runs 14 residues. Germline loops: CDR1 MNHEY, CDR2 SMNVEV (reference sequence). V dropped 4 bases and J dropped 10; count of bases not matched to a gene: 4. CDR3 nucleotide sequence: TGTGCCAGCAGTTCGGGACTAGCGGGAAAGGAGCAGTTCTTC. Residues: CASSSGLAGKEQFF.

This CDR3 reads CASSQGGRLSGPEVDTQYF. The CDR3 DNA is TGTGCCAGCAGCCAAGGGGGGAGACTTAGCGGCCCGGAGGTAGATACGCAGTATTTT. This rearrangement joins TRBV4-2 to TRBJ2-3; D possibly corresponds to TRBD2 (6 bases). The ends were cut back, 1 base at V and 5 bases at J, with 25 bases in the middle. The CDR3 consists of 19 residues. Germline values: CDR1 LGHNA, CDR2 YNFKEQ.

The rearrangement uses TRBV5-6 and TRBJ2-4, with D maybe TRBD2 (6 bases). Trimming pared 4 bases from V and 3 bases from J, leaving 14 bases between. This CDR3 spans 15 amino acids. Germline V gives CDR1 SGHDT, CDR2 YYEEEE. DNA of the CDR3: TGTGCCAGCAGCCGGAGGGGACCGGACAAAAACATTCAGTACTTC. Protein product: CASSRRGPDKNIQYF.

The chain links TRBV14 to TRBJ2-4; D unresolved. CDR3 length: 13 residues. V was pared by 2 bases and J by 5 bases, with 7 bases between. CDR1 is SGHDN, CDR2 FVKESK, per germline. The CDR3 sequence: CASSQNSQNIQYF. The CDR3 DNA reads TGTGCCAGCAGCCAAAATAGCCAAAACATTCAGTACTTC.

V usage is TRBV5-1 and J usage is TRBJ2-6; D is undetermined. Germline values: CDR1 SGHRS, CDR2 YFSETQ. The CDR3 totals 18 residues. Deletions cut 0 bases from V and 0 bases from J, with 13 bases between. Written as DNA, the CDR3 is TGCGCCAGCAGCTTGGATCCCAGGCCGAACTCTGGGGCCAACGTCCTGACTTTC. Translating gives CASSLDPRPNSGANVLTF.

The rearrangement joins TRBV28 to TRBJ2-7; no clear D gene. This CDR3 has 14 amino acids. V lost 7 bases and J 0 bases, leaving 13 bases between the germline ends. CDR1 is MDHEN and CDR2 is SYDVKM in the germline V gene. For the CDR3, the DNA is TGTGCCAGCACTTGGGGTCGTAGCTCCTACGAGCAGTACTTC. Its translation is CASTWGRSSYEQYF.

The V call is TRBV18, the J call TRBJ2-5; 10 nucleotides match TRBD2. The CDR3 is made up of 18 amino acids. CDR1 KGHSH and CDR2 LQKENI come from the germline V gene. Trimming took 4 bases from V and 5 from J; bases not matched to a gene: 16. In DNA form, the CDR3 reads TGTGCCAGCTCACGAAAGGCTAGCGGGAGCCCAGGTGGCGAGACCCAGTACTTC. It specifies CASSRKASGSPGGETQYF.